A selection of T cell receptor beta chains follows, all from one sample in a study of T cell repertoires in cytomegalovirus infection. From the reads, TCRdb called clonotypes with MiXCR, one entry per CDR3 protein. The data contain roughly 920,000 distinct CDR3 sequences, roughly 30% of them singletons. Their antigen targets remain unknown. Sequenced material: cultured CD8+ T cells from PBMCs, taken from culture after CMV antigen stimulation. The origin of the receptors is a human donor in good health (CMV status not recorded). Some clones in this sample may be carry-over from other donors' samples. Both conserved end residues are part of each CDR3. The D gene is left open where the match is weak. Expanded clones get a size class; other rows say once, few or many, or leave the size out.

V gene	clone size	J gene	D gene	CDR3 DNA	CDR3 protein
TRBV4-3	NA	TRBJ2-3	NA	TGCGCCAGCAGCCAAGATGGGCGGGGCCCCACAGATACGCAGTATTTT	CASSQDGRGPTDTQYF
TRBV7-6	many	TRBJ2-7	NA	TGTGCCAGCAGCAGCCGGGCCCAGGCTGGTGAGCAGTACTTC	CASSSRAQAGEQYF
TRBV18	few	TRBJ2-2	NA	TGTGCCAGCTCACCTTCGGGGGACTGGACAGACCTGGAGCTGTTTTTT	CASSPSGDWTDLELFF
TRBV27	NA	TRBJ1-2	TRBD1	TGTGCCAGCAGCTCAGGGGGCTGGAGCTACACCTTC	CASSSGGWSYTF
TRBV27	few	TRBJ2-5	TRBD1	TGTGCCAGCAGTACACTGGGGACAGGGGGAGAGACCCAGTACTTC	CASSTLGTGGETQYF
TRBV7-9	many	TRBJ2-5	NA	TGTGCCAGCAGCCCGGAGGGGGACGGGAGACAAGAGACCCAGTACTTC	CASSPEGDGRQETQYF
TRBV29-1	NA	TRBJ1-2	TRBD1	TGCAGCGTTGATTCCCTTGGGACAGGGGACGACTATGGCTACACCTTC	CSVDSLGTGDDYGYTF
TRBV18	NA	TRBJ1-1	NA	TGTGCCAGCTCACCAAGCTTAGTTGAAGCTTTCTTT	CASSPSLVEAFF
TRBV6-1	NA	TRBJ2-1	NA	TGTGCCAGCAGTGGGTGGGTAGGAGCTTTATCCATCAATGAGCAGTTCTTC	CASSGWVGALSINEQFF
TRBV9	few	TRBJ2-1	NA	TGTGCCAGCAGCGTAGCAGGCGGGAACTCCTACAATGAGCAGTTCTTC	CASSVAGGNSYNEQFF
TRBV18	NA	TRBJ1-1	NA	TGTGCCAGCTCACCGGGTTTCAATAGAGAAACTGAAGCTTTCTTT	CASSPGFNRETEAFF
TRBV2	few	TRBJ2-3	NA	TGTGCCAGCAGGGACAGTGGTACAGATACGCAGTATTTT	CASRDSGTDTQYF
TRBV12-3/TRBV12-4	NA	TRBJ1-1	NA	TGTGCCAGCAGCTCGACGGATGTACTTATGAACACTGAAGCTTTCTTT	CASSSTDVLMNTEAFF
TRBV12-3/TRBV12-4	NA	TRBJ2-2	NA	TGTGCCAGCAGTCCCATAGAGGGACCCGGGGAGCTGTTTTTT	CASSPIEGPGELFF
TRBV28	NA	TRBJ2-3	NA	TGTGCCAGCAGTTTATTTTCCAAAAAGGCAGATACGCAGTATTTT	CASSLFSKKADTQYF
TRBV7-2	NA	TRBJ1-5	TRBD1	TGTGCCAGCAGCGCCGTGACAGGGGGCAATCAGCCCCAGCATTTT	CASSAVTGGNQPQHF
TRBV19	once	TRBJ2-1	TRBD2	TGTGCCAGTAAAAAAACTCGGACTAGCGGGATGAGCTCCTACAATGAGCAGTTCTTC	CASKKTRTSGMSSYNEQFF
TRBV7-2	NA	TRBJ2-3	TRBD2	TGTGCCAGCACCCTCATTAGCGGGGGCACAGATACGCAGTATTTT	CASTLISGGTDTQYF
TRBV6-2/TRBV6-3	few	TRBJ1-5	NA	TGTGCCAGCAGCTACTCAGGGATCAATCAGCCCCAGCATTTT	CASSYSGINQPQHF
TRBV7-8	many	TRBJ2-1	TRBD2	TGTGCCAGCAGCTCCCCGTGGGAGCGGGGAGACAATGAGCAGTTCTTC	CASSSPWERGDNEQFF
TRBV7-2	NA	TRBJ1-6	TRBD1	TGTGCCAGCAGCTTAGACTGGTCGGGACAGTATAATTCACCCCTCCACTTT	CASSLDWSGQYNSPLHF
TRBV14	NA	TRBJ1-2	NA	TGTGCCAGCAGCTACCGTCTGGTGGGCTACACCTTC	CASSYRLVGYTF